These 22 T cell receptor beta chains originate from one sample sequenced in a study of T-cell reconstitution after alpha-beta-depleted transplantation in children. A TCRbeta library incorporating unique molecular identifiers was prepared. TCRdb reanalysed the PCR reads using MiXCR and keeps one entry per CDR3 protein. This table holds approximately 980,000 distinct CDR3 sequences, about 31% found once. Sequencing used PBMCs, mostly from graft donor cells, obtained 360 days after TCRalphabeta/CD19-depleted stem cell transplant. Receptors originate from a boy younger than two who had a stem cell transplant for SCID, so the T cells may come from the graft donor.

This clonotype was observed a handful of times. The chain is built from TRBV4-3 and TRBJ2-1, with 9 bases matching TRBD2. The junction had 6 bases not matched to a gene; V was cut back by 0 bases and J by 6 bases. Germline V gene lookup returns CDR1 LGHNA and CDR2 YSLEER. The CDR3 is made up of 16 amino acids. CDR3 in amino acids: CASSQDAGGSLNEQFF. CDR3 nucleotides: TGCGCCAGCAGCCAAGATGCGGGGGGGTCCCTCAATGAGCAGTTCTTC.

V gene TRBV7-7 combines with J gene TRBJ1-1, with a tentative D call TRBD1 (5 bases). Germline CDR1 SSHAT, CDR2 FNYEAQ (reference sequence). This CDR3 is built from 13 residues. Trimming left V 4 bases short and J 5 bases short, with 11 bases between. The CDR3 nucleotides read TGTGCCAGCAGCTGGGGGGTTGGGACTGAAGCTTTCTTT. This gives the protein CASSWGVGTEAFF.

Concerning this clonotype: The junction and the germline gene differ at one end; a read error may be behind it. The rearrangement joins TRBV6-4 to TRBJ1-1, with 8 bases aligning to TRBD1. CDR1 MRHNA and CDR2 SNTAGT come from the germline V gene. The CDR3 is 15 amino acids. As DNA, the CDR3 is TGTGCCAGCAGCGACTCCAGACAGGGGACCACTGAAGCTTTCTTT. This gives the protein CASSDSRQGTTEAFF.

The table lists this clonotype with a few counts. The chain couples TRBV4-3 to TRBJ2-3; the D gene is possibly TRBD2 (5 bases). This CDR3 is built from 15 residues. CDR1 is LGHNA and CDR2 is YSLEER in the germline V gene. V gave up 4 bases and J gave up 2 bases, with 13 bases separating them. CDR3 in amino acids: CASSRLATPTDTQYF. Written as DNA, the CDR3 is TGCGCCAGCAGCCGCCTAGCAACCCCCACAGATACGCAGTATTTT.

This clonotype has more than one count but fewer than ten. The CDR3 loop is CAKNIQYF. The CDR3 DNA follows: TGTGCCAAAAACATTCAGTACTTC. The V gene is TRBV12-3 or TRBV12-4, the J gene TRBJ2-4; D call uncertain. V was pared by 10 bases and J by 5 bases, with 0 bases between. The length of the CDR3 is 8 residues.

This clonotype was found a few times. The junction and the germline gene differ at one end; a read error may be behind it. The V and J genes are TRBV7-2 and TRBJ2-7, with D possibly matching TRBD1 (5 bases). Germline values: CDR1 SGHTA, CDR2 FQGNSA. CDR3 length: 14 residues. The CDR3 here is CASSLGVRTYEQYF. DNA for the CDR3: TGTGCCAGCAGTTTAGGGGTCCGAACCTACGAGCAGTACTTC.

The sample holds a few counts of this clonotype. The chain has TRBV12-3 or TRBV12-4 and TRBJ1-6; D not resolved. This CDR3 contains 15 residues. Trimming removed 2 bases at V and 5 bases at J, with 10 bases between. The CDR3 coding sequence is TGTGCCAGCAGTTTACTAGGACGGGATAATTCACCCCTCCACTTT. Encoded protein: CASSLLGRDNSPLHF.

The V call is TRBV6-5, the J call TRBJ1-2, with 11 bases fitting TRBD1. J gave up 7 bases and V 4 bases, and 5 bases lay outside the gene matches. The CDR3 is made up of 14 amino acids. Germline lookup yields CDR1 MNHEY and CDR2 SVGAGI. The CDR3: CASSLGTGGGGYTF. The CDR3 DNA reads as TGTGCCAGCAGTTTGGGGACAGGGGGGGGTGGCTACACCTTC.

The V gene is TRBV20-1, the J gene TRBJ1-4, with 8 bases lining up with TRBD1. V lost 6 bases and J lost 5; bases outside the gene matches: 14. The CDR3 extends over 16 amino acids. CDR1 and CDR2 (germline): DFQATT, SNEGSKA (reference sequence). CDR3 protein: CSALGQADSPNEKLFF. The CDR3 DNA sequence: TGCAGTGCGTTGGGACAGGCTGATAGTCCAAATGAAAAACTGTTTTTT.

This rearrangement joins TRBV5-1 to TRBJ2-6, with D perhaps matching TRBD1 or TRBD2 (6 bases each). This CDR3 is 17 amino acids long. Trimming pared 0 bases from V and 0 bases from J, leaving 10 bases between. The germline V gene has CDR1 SGHRS and CDR2 YFSETQ. The CDR3 DNA sequence: TGCGCCAGCAGCTTGGGGGGGGCCGTCTCTGGGGCCAACGTCCTGACTTTC. It translates to CASSLGGAVSGANVLTF.

This chain links TRBV7-9 with TRBJ2-7, with a tentative D call TRBD1 (5 bases). CDR3 length: 15 residues. V dropped 5 bases and J dropped 0 bases, with 14 bases sitting between them. The germline V gene encodes CDR1 SEHNR and CDR2 FQNEAQ (reference sequence). For the CDR3, the DNA is TGTGCCAGCAGCCCCCCGGACATGAGCTCCTACGAGCAGTACTTC. Translated, it gives CASSPPDMSSYEQYF.

The chain is built from TRBV9 and TRBJ2-2; D ambiguous. CDR1 is SGDLS, CDR2 YYNGEE, per germline. Trimming removed 3 bases from V and 7 bases from J, with 10 bases in between. This CDR3 is 13 amino acids long. CDR3 residues: CASSARTGGELFF. The CDR3 region has the DNA TGTGCCAGCAGCGCGCGAACGGGCGGGGAGCTGTTTTTT.

This chain joins TRBV3-1 and TRBJ2-1, with D perhaps TRBD1 or TRBD2 (5 bases each). The V gene lost 2 bases and the J gene lost 6 bases, with 17 bases spanning the gap. This CDR3 spans 16 amino acids. Germline V gene lookup returns CDR1 LGHDT and CDR2 YNNKEL (reference sequence). The CDR3 here is CASSQIPGRGPNEQFF. In nucleotides, the CDR3 is TGTGCCAGCAGCCAAATTCCGGGACGTGGGCCCAATGAGCAGTTCTTC.

This clonotype was counted many times. The rearrangement links TRBV5-1 to TRBJ2-5, with TRBD1 identical over 9 bases. CDR1 is SGHRS and CDR2 is YFSETQ in the germline V gene. There are 15 residues in the CDR3. V shed 4 bases and J 5 bases; nucleotides not matched to a gene: 9. In nucleotides, the CDR3 is TGCGCCAGCAGCCCTCTGAACAGGGGGCGGGAGACCCAGTACTTC. Its protein is CASSPLNRGRETQYF.

This chain links TRBV2 with TRBJ2-6; D is perhaps TRBD1 (6 bases). V was trimmed by 8 bases and J by 2 bases, leaving 16 bases between them. CDR1 is SNHLY and CDR2 is FYNNEI in the germline V gene. This CDR3 contains 16 residues. This chain's CDR3 is CASSRRGLTGANVLTF. CDR3 coding DNA: TGTGCCAGCTCGCGCAGGGGTCTCACTGGGGCCAACGTCCTGACTTTC.

The V gene is TRBV5-1, the J gene TRBJ2-6; D ambiguous. This CDR3 is built from 14 residues. V was shortened by 0 bases and J by 5 bases, with 6 bases between the two germline ends. CDR1 is SGHRS and CDR2 is YFSETQ in the germline V gene. The CDR3 reads CASSLGARANVLTF. The DNA of the CDR3 is TGCGCCAGCAGCTTGGGCGCTAGGGCCAACGTCCTGACTTTC.

The gene calls are TRBV5-1 and TRBJ2-7, with 7 nucleotides matching TRBD1. The CDR3 loop spans 14 amino acids. The V and J ends lost 3 bases and 7 bases, in that order; junction bases with no gene match: 10. Germline values: CDR1 SGHRS, CDR2 YFSETQ. The CDR3 reads CASSSLDRPGEQYF. In nucleotides, the CDR3 is TGCGCCAGCAGCTCCCTGGACAGGCCCGGGGAGCAGTACTTC.

Details on this clonotype: It is likely a read error, because the conserved phenylalanine at the end of the CDR3 is missing. Because the CDR3's place on the DNA is in doubt, the DNA is left out and the CDR3 is given as listed by TCRdb. V gene TRBV7-9 combines with J gene TRBJ2-7; TRBD1, the table's D call, was not compared with the DNA. The CDR3 adds up to 13 amino acids, both ends counted. Germline loops: CDR1 SEHNR, CDR2 FQNEAQ (reference sequence). CDR3 sequence reads: CASSLGSKQGEEL.

This clonotype was seen a handful of times. This rearrangement joins TRBV20-1 to TRBJ2-7; 12 bases are a match to TRBD1. CDR1 and CDR2 (germline): DFQATT, SNEGSKA (reference sequence). V lost 4 bases to trimming and J lost 4 bases; unmatched junction nucleotides: 8. This CDR3 is built from 15 residues. DNA for the CDR3: TGCAGTGCTACCCCCGGGACAGGGGGCGGGTACGAGCAGTACTTC. This translates into CSATPGTGGGYEQYF.

This clonotype has only a few counts. The V call is TRBV5-8, the J call TRBJ1-2; D is unclear. V dropped 1 base and J dropped 8 bases, with 6 bases sitting between them. Germline values: CDR1 SGHTS, CDR2 YDEGEE. The length of the CDR3 is 11 residues. CDR3 bases: TGTGCCAGCAGCTTGAGGCGGGGCTACACCTTC. Translation gives CASSLRRGYTF.

The chain is built from TRBV28 and TRBJ2-7; D not certain. CDR3 length: 16 residues. Germline CDR1 is MDHEN and CDR2 is SYDVKM. V dropped 6 bases and J dropped 1 base, with 19 bases sitting between them. The DNA of the CDR3 is TGTGCCAGCAGGGAGATAGGTCCAAAAAGTTCCTACGAGCAGTACTTC. Residues: CASREIGPKSSYEQYF.

The J gene is TRBJ1-1, the V gene TRBV18; D is unclear. The CDR3 is 14 residues long. Trimming stripped 2 bases from V and 1 base from J, with 8 bases between. Germline values: CDR1 KGHSH, CDR2 LQKENI. CDR3 bases: TGTGCCAGCTCACCAAGGGATACGAACACTGAAGCTTTCTTT. Protein product: CASSPRDTNTEAFF.